Following are 12 T cell receptor beta chains from one sample sequenced in a study of T-cell reconstitution after alpha-beta-depleted transplantation in children. Unique molecular identifiers tagged the TCRbeta library. TCRdb re-derived calls from the PCR reads in MiXCR, one entry per CDR3 protein. This sample has approximately 500,000 distinct CDR3 sequences, with roughly a tenth found just once. The source material was PBMCs, sampled before TCRalphabeta/CD19-depleted stem cell transplant. The receptors were sampled from a child under 10 years old with inherited bone marrow failure, due to receive a stem cell transplant.

This clonotype was counted at least ten times. CDR3 sequence (DNA): TGTGCCAGCAGTCCCGGAGGCTCGAGTCAGCCCCAGCATTTT. Its translation is CASSPGGSSQPQHF. V usage is TRBV27 and J usage is TRBJ1-5; no clear D. Trimming took 5 bases from V and 6 from J, leaving 14 bases between them. CDR1 is MNHEY and CDR2 is SMNVEV in the germline V gene (reference sequence). This CDR3 has 14 residues.

In regard to this clonotype: A read error may explain this, as a much larger clone is one base away. The chain is built from TRBV29-1 and TRBJ2-1, with 7 bases fitting TRBD2. This CDR3 has 14 amino acids. Germline values: CDR1 SQVTM, CDR2 ANQGSEA. The CDR3 coding sequence is TGCAGAGTTCTAGCGGAAGTCTCCTACAATGAGCAGTTCTTC. This codes for CRVLAEVSYNEQFF.

There are many counts of this clonotype. The chain couples TRBV6-5 to TRBJ2-7; TRBD1 aligns across 7 bases. The CDR3 covers 13 residues. Germline loops: CDR1 MNHEY, CDR2 SVGAGI. Trimming cost V 3 bases and J 7 bases; bases outside gene matches: 6. In DNA, the CDR3 is TGTGCCAGCAGTTATTTAACAGGGGCGGAGCAGTACTTC. Its protein product is CASSYLTGAEQYF.

This clonotype was recorded at least ten times. The J gene is TRBJ2-7, the V gene TRBV12-3 or TRBV12-4, with TRBD2 identical over 10 bases. The CDR3 totals 15 residues. With 3 bases clipped from V and 5 bases from J, the junction kept 7 bases outside the gene matches. The DNA of the CDR3 is TGTGCCAGCAGTTTCGTGCCCAGCGGGAGGGACGAGCAGTACTTC. Translated: CASSFVPSGRDEQYF.

This clonotype was counted ten times or more. In DNA, the CDR3 is TGTGCCAGCAGTTACTCGGCGGTGGACGGTTCACCCCTCCACTTT. It yields the protein CASSYSAVDGSPLHF. The V call is TRBV6-5, the J call TRBJ1-6; D is uncertain. The germline V gene has CDR1 MNHEY and CDR2 SVGAGI. CDR3 length equals 15 residues. V was trimmed by 0 bases and J by 9 bases, leaving 12 bases between them.

This clonotype was counted ten times or more. The rearrangement links TRBV24-1 to TRBJ2-1; 7 bases are shared with TRBD2. The V gene's germline CDR1 is KGHDR and CDR2 SFDVKD. The junction had 7 bases not matched to a gene; V was cut back by 1 base and J by 2 bases. The CDR3 runs 17 residues. In DNA form, the CDR3 reads TGTGCCACCAGTGATTTTGGGGAGGGCCGCGCCTACAATGAGCAGTTCTTC. Amino acids: CATSDFGEGRAYNEQFF.

This clonotype was observed a few times. The rearrangement links TRBV5-1 to TRBJ2-7, with a possible D match to TRBD1 (5 bases). The V and J ends lost 4 bases and 4 bases respectively, with 21 bases between them. The length of the CDR3 is 16 residues. Germline CDR1 reads SGHRS; CDR2 reads YFSETQ. Here the CDR3 DNA reads TGCGCCAGCAGCCATAAAGACAGCCTTCTTCCTTACGAGCAGTACTTC. Translation gives CASSHKDSLLPYEQYF.

The CDR3 loop is CATSPPGSRWNEQFF. CDR3 nucleotides: TGTGCCACCAGTCCCCCGGGTAGTAGGTGGAATGAGCAGTTCTTC. The V gene is TRBV15, the J gene TRBJ2-1; D unresolved. The CDR3 contains 15 residues. Trimming removed 6 bases at V and 7 bases at J, with 19 bases between. Germline lookup yields CDR1 LNHNV and CDR2 YYDKDF (reference sequence).

Regarding this clonotype: One base away lies a much larger clone, so this may be a sequencing read error. The genes are TRBV10-3 and TRBJ1-6; unclear D gene. V gave up 6 bases and J gave up 7 bases, with 7 bases separating them. CDR1 and CDR2 (germline): ENHRY, SYGVKD. This CDR3 spans 12 amino acids. Here the CDR3 reads CAIRVTNSPLHF. The DNA of the CDR3 is TGTGCCATCAGAGTGACCAATTCACCCCTCCACTTT.

A note on this clonotype: A much larger clone differs from this one at a single base, so this may be a read error. This chain uses TRBV5-6 with TRBJ2-1; 7 nucleotides align to TRBD2. This CDR3 is built from 14 residues. CDR1 and CDR2 (germline): SGHDT, YYEEEE. This CDR3 reads CARSLGLNDNEQFF. CDR3 DNA sequence: TGTGCCAGGAGCTTGGGACTAAACGACAATGAGCAGTTCTTC.

In its sample, this clonotype was seen many times. The chain carries TRBV28 and TRBJ2-7; D is perhaps TRBD2 (6 bases). The CDR3 totals 14 residues. V lost 5 bases and J 3 bases, leaving 14 bases between the germline ends. The germline gives CDR1 MDHEN, CDR2 SYDVKM. The CDR3 DNA reads TGTGCCAGCAGTAAGTCGGGAGTCAGCTACGAGCAGTACTTC. It encodes CASSKSGVSYEQYF.

A word on this clonotype: An end of the junction does not agree with germline; a read error may underlie this. V is TRBV2 and J is TRBJ2-7, with D unresolved. Germline V gene sequence: CDR1 SNHLY, CDR2 FYNNEI. The CDR3 has 11 amino acids. The CDR3 nucleotides read TGTGCCAGCAGCCCAGAGTTATGGACCAGCTTC. It translates to CASSPELWTSF.